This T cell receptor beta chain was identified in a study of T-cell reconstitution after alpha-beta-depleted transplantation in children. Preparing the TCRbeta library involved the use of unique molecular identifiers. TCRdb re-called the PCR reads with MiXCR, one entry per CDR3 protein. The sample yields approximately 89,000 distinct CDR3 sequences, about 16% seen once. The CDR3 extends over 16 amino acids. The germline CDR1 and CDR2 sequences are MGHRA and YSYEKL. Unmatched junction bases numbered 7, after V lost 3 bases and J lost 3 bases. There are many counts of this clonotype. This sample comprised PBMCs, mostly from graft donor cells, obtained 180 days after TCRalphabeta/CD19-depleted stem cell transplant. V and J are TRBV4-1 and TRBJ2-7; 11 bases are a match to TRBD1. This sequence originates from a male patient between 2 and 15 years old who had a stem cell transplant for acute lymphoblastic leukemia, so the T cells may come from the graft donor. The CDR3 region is CASSHSPGQGGYEQYF. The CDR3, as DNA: TGCGCCAGCAGCCATTCTCCGGGACAGGGGGGCTACGAGCAGTACTTC.